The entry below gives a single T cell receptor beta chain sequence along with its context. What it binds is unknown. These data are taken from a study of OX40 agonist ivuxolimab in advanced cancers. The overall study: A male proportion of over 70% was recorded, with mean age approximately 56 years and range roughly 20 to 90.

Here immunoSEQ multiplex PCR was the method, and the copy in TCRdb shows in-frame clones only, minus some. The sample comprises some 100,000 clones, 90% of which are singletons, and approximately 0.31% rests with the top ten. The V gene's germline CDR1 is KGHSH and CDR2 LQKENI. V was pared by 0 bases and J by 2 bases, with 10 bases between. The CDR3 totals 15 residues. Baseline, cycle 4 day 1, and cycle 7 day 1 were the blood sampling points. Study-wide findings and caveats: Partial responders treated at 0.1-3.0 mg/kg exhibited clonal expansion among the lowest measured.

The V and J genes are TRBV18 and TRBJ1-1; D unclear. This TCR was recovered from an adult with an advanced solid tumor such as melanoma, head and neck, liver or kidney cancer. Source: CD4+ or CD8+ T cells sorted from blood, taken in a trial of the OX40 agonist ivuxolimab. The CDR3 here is CASSPPVGGNTEAFF. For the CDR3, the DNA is TGTGCCAGCTCACCACCTGTGGGAGGAAACACTGAAGCTTTCTTT.